This T cell receptor (beta chain) was recovered during a study of PD-1 blockade in classical Hodgkin lymphoma. Time point: cycle 4 day 1 (C4D1), after five to seven weeks of nivolumab. Brentuximab vedotin exposure varied among the patients, all of whom had relapsed after autologous stem cell transplantation. Sequencing was performed with immunoSEQ multiplex PCR; in TCRdb, only in-frame clones are kept and a portion is missing. The table lists 40,000 to 65,000 clones, about nine tenths of them singletons. After removal of 2 bases from V and 4 bases from J, the junction contained 1 base not matched to a gene. In germline, CDR1 is SGDLS, CDR2 YYNGEE. The CDR3 extends over 16 amino acids.

This sequence originates from a human donor with classical Hodgkin lymphoma. The gene calls are TRBV9 and TRBJ2-2; 14 positions agree with TRBD2. Sequences were derived from peripheral blood mononuclear cells (PBMCs), sampled before the fourth cycle of nivolumab. The chain's CDR3 is CASSVGLAGATGELFF. The CDR3 nucleotides read TGTGCCAGCAGCGTGGGACTAGCGGGAGCCACCGGGGAGCTGTTTTTT. Complete variable domain (other parts from reference TRBV9 and TRBJ2-2): DSGVTQTPKHLITATGQRVTLRCSPRSGDLSVYWYQQSLDQGLQFLIQYYNGEERAKGNILERFSAQQFPDLHSELNLSSLELGDSALYFCASSVGLAGATGELFFGEGSRLTVL.